The next 8 T cell receptor beta chains were all read from a single sample in a study of T cell repertoires in cytomegalovirus infection. These receptors have no identified antigens. TCRdb used MiXCR to reprocess the reads, holding one entry per CDR3 protein. The table has some 800,000 distinct CDR3 sequences, approximately 32% seen once; the top ten hold under 15%. This specimen consisted of cultured CD8+ T cells from PBMCs, obtained from culture after CMV antigen stimulation. The origin of the receptors is a human donor in good health (CMV status not recorded). Some clones in this sample may be carry-over from other donors' samples.

This clonotype was seen a few times. This chain connects TRBV7-9 to TRBJ2-7, with 15 bases lining up with TRBD2. Losses at the gene ends were 4 bases for V and 0 bases for J; bases not matched to a gene: 10. CDR1 and CDR2 (germline): SEHNR, FQNEAQ (reference sequence). The CDR3 runs to 19 residues. The CDR3 protein is CASSSSGLAGGASSYEQYF. The CDR3 bases are TGTGCCAGCAGCTCTTCGGGACTAGCGGGGGGCGCCAGCTCCTACGAGCAGTACTTC.

The sample holds a few counts of this clonotype. CDR3: CASDDRSGEKLFF. DNA for the CDR3: TGTGCCAGTGATGACAGGAGCGGTGAAAAACTGTTTTTT. The genes are TRBV19 and TRBJ1-4, with a tentative D call TRBD1 (6 bases). The V gene lost 8 bases and the J gene lost 7 bases, with 14 bases spanning the gap. The CDR3 is 13 residues long. Germline V gene data show CDR1 as LNHDA and CDR2 as SQIVND (reference sequence).

This chain joins TRBV9 and TRBJ2-3; a possible D gene is TRBD2 (6 bases). Deletions cut 3 bases from V and 5 bases from J, with 13 bases between. Germline V CDR1 and CDR2: SGDLS, YYNGEE. The CDR3 length is 14 residues. DNA for the CDR3: TGTGCCAGCAGCGGGGGGGATTGGGGAGATACGCAGTATTTT. Its translation is CASSGGDWGDTQYF.

The table lists this clonotype with a few counts. The chain couples TRBV7-9 to TRBJ1-2; D gene unclear. V lost 1 base and J lost 6, with 6 bases in between. From germline, CDR1 is SEHNR and CDR2 FQNEAQ (reference sequence). CDR3 size: 12 residues. CDR3 in DNA: TGTGCCAGCAGCTTAGACGAAGATGGCTACACCTTC. This gives the protein CASSLDEDGYTF.

A word on this clonotype: This may be a read error: a much more frequent sequence differs by one nucleotide. This chain uses TRBV7-6 with TRBJ2-3; D might be TRBD1 (6 bases). CDR3 size: 15 residues. Germline V gene sequence: CDR1 SGHVS, CDR2 FNYEAQ. The CDR3 spells CANSHGQTLTDTQYF. CDR3 coding DNA: TGTGCCAACAGCCACGGACAGACACTCACAGATACGCAGTATTTT.

In the case of this clonotype: A much larger clonotype is one base distant, so this may be a read error. This chain links TRBV7-2 with TRBJ2-5; 9 bases match TRBD1. The CDR3 consists of 18 residues. Germline values: CDR1 SGHTA, CDR2 FQGNSA. CDR3 protein: CARDRGIAPGAVQETQYF. The CDR3 coding sequence is TGTGCGCGAGACAGGGGGATCGCGCCCGGAGCTGTTCAAGAGACCCAGTACTTC. The full variable domain, in which reference TRBV7-2 and TRBJ2-5 provide the parts outside the CDR3, is GAGVSQSPSNKVTEKGKDVELRCDPISGHTALYWYRQSLGQGLEFLIYFQGNSAPDKSGLPSDRFSAERTGGSVSTLTIQRTQQEDSAVYLCARDRGIAPGAVQETQYFGPGTRLLVL.

The chain has TRBV25-1 and TRBJ2-2, with D maybe TRBD1 (5 bases). Germline CDR1 and CDR2: MGHDK and SYGVNS. The CDR3 runs to 16 residues. Deletions cut 4 bases from V and 3 bases from J, with 15 bases between. The CDR3 DNA reads as TGTGCCAGCAGTGGTCTTTTCAGGGCGGACACCGGGGAGCTGTTTTTT. This encodes CASSGLFRADTGELFF.

The chain has TRBV6-6 and TRBJ1-1, with 7 bases lining up with TRBD1. Germline V lookup: CDR1 MNHNY, CDR2 SVGAGI (reference sequence). The CDR3 spans 15 residues. V shed 0 bases, J shed 1 base, and the junction held 2 bases outside the gene matches. Here the CDR3 DNA reads TGTGCCAGCAGTTACTCTCGGACAGGGAACACTGAAGCTTTCTTT. Translation: CASSYSRTGNTEAFF.